The T cell receptor beta chain described here comes from a study of shared clonotypes between healthy human individuals. Points from the study as a whole: An effect of sequencing depth on clonotype sharing among donors was expected. The generation probabilities recorded for non-shared clonotypes fell below those of clonotypes shared by all four donors. Blood was the only sampled material, and tissue repertoires likely differ.

As regards this clone: Its cognate antigen is unknown.

The naive CD8 fraction comprised CD45RO-negative cells positively selected for CCR7 and excluded terminally differentiated effector memory CD45RA+ cells. The protocol was immunoSEQ multiplex PCR, while the TCRdb copy is restricted to in-frame clones and leaves out a portion. This sample has approximately 840,000 clones; 90% to 97% occur once, and the top ten carry roughly 0.23%. The sequence came from a man aged 25-45 years in good health. The sample comprised naive CD8+ T cells sorted from blood.

The CDR3 is CASSPTSGPYNEQFF. CDR3 sequence (DNA): TGTGCCAGCAGCCCGACTAGCGGGCCCTACAATGAGCAGTTCTTC. The chain combines TRBV6-4 with TRBJ2-1, with 10 bases matching TRBD2. Germline values: CDR1 MRHNA, CDR2 SNTAGT. J was trimmed by 2 bases and V by 6 bases; bases with no gene match: 4. The CDR3 consists of 15 residues.